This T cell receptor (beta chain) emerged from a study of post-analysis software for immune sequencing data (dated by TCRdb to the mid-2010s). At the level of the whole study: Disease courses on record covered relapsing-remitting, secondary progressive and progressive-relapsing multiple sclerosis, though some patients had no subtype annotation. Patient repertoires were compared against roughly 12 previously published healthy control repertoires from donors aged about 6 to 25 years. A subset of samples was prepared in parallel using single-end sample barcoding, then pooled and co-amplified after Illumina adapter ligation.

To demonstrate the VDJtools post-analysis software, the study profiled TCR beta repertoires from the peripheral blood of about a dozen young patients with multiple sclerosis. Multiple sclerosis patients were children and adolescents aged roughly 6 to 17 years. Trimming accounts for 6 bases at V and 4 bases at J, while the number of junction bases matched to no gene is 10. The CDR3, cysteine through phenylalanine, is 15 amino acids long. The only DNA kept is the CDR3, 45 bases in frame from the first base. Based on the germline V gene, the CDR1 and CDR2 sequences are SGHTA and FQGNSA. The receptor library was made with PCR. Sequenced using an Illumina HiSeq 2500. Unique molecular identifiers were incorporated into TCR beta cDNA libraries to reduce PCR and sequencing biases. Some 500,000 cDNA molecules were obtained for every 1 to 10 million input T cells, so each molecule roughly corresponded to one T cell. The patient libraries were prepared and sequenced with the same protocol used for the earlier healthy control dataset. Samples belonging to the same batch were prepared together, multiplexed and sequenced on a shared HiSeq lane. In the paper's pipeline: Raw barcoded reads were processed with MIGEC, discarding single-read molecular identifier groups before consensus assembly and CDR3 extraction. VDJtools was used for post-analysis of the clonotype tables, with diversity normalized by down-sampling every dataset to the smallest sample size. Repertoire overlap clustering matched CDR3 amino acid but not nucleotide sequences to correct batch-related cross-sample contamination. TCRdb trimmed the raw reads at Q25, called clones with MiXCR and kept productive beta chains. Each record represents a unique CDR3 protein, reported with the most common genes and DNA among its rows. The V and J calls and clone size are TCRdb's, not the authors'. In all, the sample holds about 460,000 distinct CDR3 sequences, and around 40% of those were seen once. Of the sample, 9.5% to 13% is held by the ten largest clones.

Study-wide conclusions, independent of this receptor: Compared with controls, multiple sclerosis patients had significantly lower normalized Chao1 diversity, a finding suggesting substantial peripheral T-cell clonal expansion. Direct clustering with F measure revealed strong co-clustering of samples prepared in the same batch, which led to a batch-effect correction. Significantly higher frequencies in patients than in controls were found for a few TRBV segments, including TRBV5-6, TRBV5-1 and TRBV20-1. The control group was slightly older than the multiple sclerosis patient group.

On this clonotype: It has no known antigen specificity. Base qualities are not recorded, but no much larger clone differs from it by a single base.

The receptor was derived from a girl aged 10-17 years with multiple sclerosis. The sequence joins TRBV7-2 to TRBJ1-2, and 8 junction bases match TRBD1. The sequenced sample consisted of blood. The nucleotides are TGTGCCAGCAGACAAGGGACAGGCGGTAGCTATGGCTACACCTTC. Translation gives CASRQGTGGSYGYTF. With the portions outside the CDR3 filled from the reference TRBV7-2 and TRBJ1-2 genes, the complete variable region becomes GAGVSQSPSNKVTEKGKDVELRCDPISGHTALYWYRQSLGQGLEFLIYFQGNSAPDKSGLPSDRFSAERTGGSVSTLTIQRTQQEDSAVYLCASRQGTGGSYGYTFGSGTRLTVV.